Listed below are T cell receptor beta chains from one sample, sequenced in a study of T-cell reconstitution after alpha-beta-depleted transplantation in children. TCRdb processed the PCR reads anew with MiXCR; each CDR3 protein has one entry. The data contain about 640,000 distinct CDR3 sequences, roughly 15% of them singletons. Specimen: PBMCs from the stem cell graft donor, collected from the stem cell graft. The receptors were gathered from a human donor who donated a stem cell graft to a child with acute myeloid leukemia. The CDR3 runs from the conserved cysteine through the conserved F or W. The D gene is left open where the match is weak. Clone size appears in some rows only: once, few, many, or a class for an expanded clone.

V	D	J	size	DNA	CDR3
TRBV20-1	TRBD1	TRBJ2-1	many	TGCAGTGCTAGAGATGGGACAGGGATAGACAATGAGCAGTTCTTC	CSARDGTGIDNEQFF
TRBV9	TRBD2	TRBJ2-3	few	TGTGCCAGCAGCGTAGATAGCGGGGGGCTCCTCCCTACAGATACGCAGTATTTT	CASSVDSGGLLPTDTQYF
TRBV24-1	NA	TRBJ2-1	many	TGTGCCACCAGTGCGGGGGCCCATGAGCAGTTCTTC	CATSAGAHEQFF
TRBV20-1	TRBD1	TRBJ1-3	few	TGCAGTGCTAGAGAGGGGACAGGGGATGGAAACACCATATATTTT	CSAREGTGDGNTIYF
TRBV7-7	TRBD1	TRBJ2-5	NA	TGTGCCAGCAGCAAGGGACAGGCCCTGGAGACCCAGTACTTC	CASSKGQALETQYF
TRBV6-1	TRBD1	TRBJ2-7	many	TGTGCCAGCACTGGCCGGGACAGGGCCCTAGTGGGCGAGCAGTACTTC	CASTGRDRALVGEQYF
TRBV12-3/TRBV12-4	NA	TRBJ2-2	NA	TGTGCCAGCCGGGACACCCCCATCGGCACCGGGGAGCTGTTTTTT	CASRDTPIGTGELFF
TRBV15	NA	TRBJ1-5	NA	TGTGCCACCAGCACACGGGTGGGCATTCAGCCCCAGCATTTT	CATSTRVGIQPQHF
TRBV20-1	NA	TRBJ1-1	NA	TGCAGTGCTAGAGATCAAGGGGGGGCCGCTGAAGCTTTCTTT	CSARDQGGAAEAFF
TRBV20-1	TRBD2	TRBJ2-7	many	TGCAGTGGGGTTTCGCCAGGGAGGGTAAGGGAGCAGTACTTC	CSGVSPGRVREQYF
TRBV6-1	NA	TRBJ2-1	NA	TGTGCCAGCAGCACCGGAGGGACCATTAGCTCCTACAATGAGCAGTTCTTC	CASSTGGTISSYNEQFF
TRBV7-9	TRBD1	TRBJ2-1	many	TGTGCCAGCAGAGACGTCGACAGGGGGCAGTCCTACAATGAGCAGTTCTTC	CASRDVDRGQSYNEQFF
TRBV20-1	TRBD2	TRBJ2-1	many	TGCAGTGCCGATAGCGGGGTGACCTACAATGAGCAGTTCTTC	CSADSGVTYNEQFF
TRBV24-1	NA	TRBJ2-1	few	TGTGCCACCAGTGACCCACCATCTAATGAGCAGTTCTTC	CATSDPPSNEQFF
TRBV5-5	NA	TRBJ1-1	few	TGTGCCAGCAGCCCCTGGGGCGACTACACTGAAGCTTTCTTT	CASSPWGDYTEAFF
TRBV7-2	NA	TRBJ1-5	many	TGTGCCAGCAGCTTAAGGCTAATTAGCAATCAGCCCCAGCATTTT	CASSLRLISNQPQHF
TRBV7-3	NA	TRBJ2-6	NA	TGTGCCAGCAGCGAAAGAGGGACGGGTGGGGCCAACGTCCTGACTTTC	CASSERGTGGANVLTF
TRBV10-3	NA	TRBJ1-1	many	TGTGCCATCAGTGAGTCGACCTCAGGAGGCACTGAAGCTTTCTTT	CAISESTSGGTEAFF
TRBV7-9	NA	TRBJ1-1	few	TGTGCCAGCAGCTTTGCGACAGCTCCGGGGCCTAACACTGAAGCTTTCTTT	CASSFATAPGPNTEAFF
TRBV7-2	NA	TRBJ2-5	few	TGTGCCAGCAGCTTCCTTACTCAAGAGACCCAGTACTTC	CASSFLTQETQYF
TRBV20-1	TRBD2	TRBJ2-3	once	TGCAGTGCAGAAGCGGGGAGGAGCACAGATACGCAGTATTTT	CSAEAGRSTDTQYF
TRBV10-1	NA	TRBJ1-1	few	TGCGCCAGAGATGATGGGGAGGAGGGAGCTTTCTTT	CARDDGEEGAFF
TRBV5-1	TRBD1	TRBJ2-1	many	TGCGCCAGCAGCTTGGGAGGGGGCCACTCCTACAATGAGCAGTTCTTC	CASSLGGGHSYNEQFF
TRBV20-1	NA	TRBJ2-2	few	TGCAGTGCCAAAGGGCGGGGTACGAACACCGGGGAGCTGTTTTTT	CSAKGRGTNTGELFF
TRBV12-3/TRBV12-4	TRBD1	TRBJ2-1	few	TGTGCCAGCACCGCACCGGGACAGGGGGCGGTTCGGGGTGAGCAGTTCTTC	CASTAPGQGAVRGEQFF
TRBV24-1	NA	TRBJ1-1	NA	TGTGCCACCAGTGACCCTTTTTTCACTGAAGCTTTCTTT	CATSDPFFTEAFF
TRBV20-1	NA	TRBJ2-2	few	TGCAGTGCCAAGGGGGGTTCCATCACCGGGGAGCTGTTTTTT	CSAKGGSITGELFF
TRBV6-5	NA	TRBJ1-1	NA	TGTGCCAGCAGTTACTCGGCGAGGGGTGAAGCTTTCTTT	CASSYSARGEAFF
TRBV7-2	NA	TRBJ2-1	many	TGTGCCAGCAGCTTAGGTCTAGGGGCCTACAATGAGCAGTTCTTC	CASSLGLGAYNEQFF
TRBV7-9	NA	TRBJ1-3	NA	TGTGCCAGCAGCCCTCCCGGGATCTCTGGAAACACCATATATTTT	CASSPPGISGNTIYF
TRBV12-3/TRBV12-4	NA	TRBJ1-2	few	TGTGCCAGCAGCCGATACAGGGATGTGGATGGCTACACCTTC	CASSRYRDVDGYTF
TRBV20-1	NA	TRBJ2-3	many	TGCAGTGCTAGTGACGGGGGGCTATATACGCAGTATTTT	CSASDGGLYTQYF
TRBV6-5	NA	TRBJ1-6	few	TGTGCCAGCAGTTACTCGACCCCTAGCTCCTATAATTCACCCCTCCACTTT	CASSYSTPSSYNSPLHF
TRBV7-2	TRBD1	TRBJ2-7	many	TGTGCCAGCAGCTTAGACAGGGGGAACTACGAGCAGTACTTC	CASSLDRGNYEQYF
TRBV27	NA	TRBJ2-1	NA	TGTGCCAGCAGTGGGTACGGCCATCCGGGCAATAATGAGCAGTTCTTC	CASSGYGHPGNNEQFF
TRBV12-3/TRBV12-4	NA	TRBJ1-1	few	TGTGCCAGCAGTCCAGAGACGGTGAACACTGAAGCTTTCTTT	CASSPETVNTEAFF
TRBV20-1	TRBD2	TRBJ2-3	many	TGCAGTGCTAGGGGGGCGGGGGGGAGCACAGATACGCAGTATTTT	CSARGAGGSTDTQYF
TRBV25-1	TRBD2	TRBJ2-1	few	TGTGCCAGCAGTGAAAGCGGCCAACTAGCGGGGGTTGACAATGAGCAGTTCTTC	CASSESGQLAGVDNEQFF
TRBV20-1	NA	TRBJ1-2	few	TGCAGTGCTAGAGATTTTCATGGCTACACCTTC	CSARDFHGYTF
TRBV7-3	NA	TRBJ2-1	many	TGTGCCAGCAGCCGGACCGGGATCGATGAGCAGTTCTTC	CASSRTGIDEQFF
TRBV20-1	NA	TRBJ1-6	many	TGCAGTGCTAGACAGGGTCCCCGGGGTAATTCACCCCTCCACTTT	CSARQGPRGNSPLHF
TRBV12-3/TRBV12-4	TRBD2	TRBJ2-3	few	TGTGCCAGCAGCTTATATAGCGGGCGCACAGATACGCAGTATTTT	CASSLYSGRTDTQYF
TRBV6-6	NA	TRBJ2-1	many	TGTGCCAGCAGTACCGGGAGCTACAATGAGCAGTTCTTC	CASSTGSYNEQFF
TRBV7-8	TRBD1	TRBJ2-1	few	TGTGCCAGCAGCTTACCGGGACAGGACAATGAGCAGTTCTTC	CASSLPGQDNEQFF
TRBV11-2	TRBD1	TRBJ2-5	many	TGTGCCAGCAGCTTATCTGGGACAGTAGGGAGTATACAAGAGACCCAGTACTTC	CASSLSGTVGSIQETQYF
TRBV20-1	NA	TRBJ2-1	many	TGCAGTGCTAGTTTCGAATACAATGAGCAGTTCTTC	CSASFEYNEQFF
TRBV7-2	TRBD1	TRBJ1-2	many	TGTGCCAGCAGCTCGGGACAGGGGGAGAGAGGCTACACCTTC	CASSSGQGERGYTF
TRBV5-1	NA	TRBJ1-1	NA	TGCGCCAGCAGCTTGGACAGTGGGAACACTGAAGCTTTCTTT	CASSLDSGNTEAFF
TRBV7-2	TRBD1	TRBJ1-2	few	TGTGCCAGTACTCGGGACAGGGTGAACTATGGCTACACCTTC	CASTRDRVNYGYTF
TRBV7-9	NA	TRBJ2-1	NA	TGTGCCAGCAGCTCCTCCCGGGACGATCGGTGGAATGAGCAGTTCTTC	CASSSSRDDRWNEQFF
TRBV5-1	TRBD1	TRBJ1-1	NA	TGCGCCAGCACACCAGGGGGCAGTGAAGCTTTCTTT	CASTPGGSEAFF
TRBV9	NA	TRBJ1-5	few	TGTGCCAGCAGCGTAGGGGGGACTCAGCCCCAGCATTTT	CASSVGGTQPQHF
TRBV7-9	NA	TRBJ2-2	few	TGTACAGGACAGCTCAACACCGGGGAGCTGTTTTTT	CTGQLNTGELFF
TRBV21-1	NA	TRBJ2-3	NA	TGTGCCAGCACCAACATAAGGGAGAAGCAGGGGCCTTCAGATACGCAGTATTTT	CASTNIREKQGPSDTQYF